The clone carrying this T cell receptor beta chain came up a few times. Its cognate antigen is unknown. Naive CD4+ cells had CD25+ Tregs removed. Trimming took 0 bases from V and 7 from J; bases not matched to a gene: 7. Germline V gene lookup returns CDR1 DFQATT and CDR2 SNEGSKA (reference sequence). CDR3 length: 15 amino acids. Study-wide findings and caveats: Whole repertoires were not studied in the larger cohort, only one V-J beta rearrangement. Tumor memory CD4+ T cell TCR gene usage clustered with blood and lymph node memory CD4+ cells and lymph node naive CD4+ cells.

Semi-nested PCR with Nested Universal Primer A followed constant-region reverse priming of full-length variable regions. One entry per CDR3 protein, called by TCRdb with MiXCR from the 5' RACE reads. The data hold about 53,000 distinct CDR3 sequences, with more than 20% observed a single time. The TCR was taken from a female donor with breast cancer. J is TRBJ1-5 and V is TRBV20-1; 9 bases fit TRBD1. The sequenced material came from tumor-infiltrating naive CD4+ T cells sorted from the breast tumor. Indicated subset: naive CD4+ T cells, CD4+CD45RA+CD25-. Here the CDR3 reads CSARDRGQGGQPQHF. For the CDR3, the DNA is TGCAGTGCTAGAGATAGGGGACAGGGAGGCCAGCCCCAGCATTTT.